Each of the 4 T cell receptor beta chains below was sequenced from the same sample in a study of identical twins. TCRdb re-called the 5' RACE reads through MiXCR, storing one row per CDR3 protein. The sample lists 410,000 or so distinct CDR3 sequences, 18% seen once, with more than 10% in the top ten. Sequencing was done on a sample of naive T cells sorted from blood. The origin of the receptors is a man over 45 in good health.

This clonotype was seen only a few times. J is TRBJ2-7 and V is TRBV3-1; perhaps TRBD2 as D (6 bases). The germline gives CDR1 LGHDT, CDR2 YNNKEL (reference sequence). The V end was cut by 2 bases, the J end by 1 base, with 12 bases between. The CDR3 contains 15 residues. The DNA for the CDR3 is TGTGCCAGCAGCCAACTACGGGGGATATCCTACGAGCAGTACTTC. Encoded protein: CASSQLRGISYEQYF.

The chain is built from TRBV3-1 and TRBJ2-7; D remains unclear. Germline-derived CDR1 and CDR2 are LGHDT and YNNKEL (reference sequence). CDR3 length equals 14 residues. V was trimmed by 0 bases and J by 3 bases, leaving 9 bases between them. Here the CDR3 DNA reads TGTGCCAGCAGCCAAGAAGGCAGCTACTACGAGCAGTACTTC. It encodes CASSQEGSYYEQYF.

This clonotype was seen at least ten times. The chain uses TRBV4-1 and TRBJ2-3; TRBD1 matches at 7 bases. Germline V lookup: CDR1 MGHRA, CDR2 YSYEKL. Trimming removed 4 bases from V and 1 base from J; junction bases left unmatched: 14. This CDR3 comprises 18 residues. The CDR3 loop reads CASSLRLRGLWGTDTQYF. The DNA of the CDR3 is TGCGCCAGCAGCCTCCGACTTAGGGGGCTTTGGGGCACAGATACGCAGTATTTT.

This clonotype was counted only a few times. The CDR3 loop reads CATSHRLAGGNSYEQYF. The DNA of the CDR3 is TGTGCCACCAGTCACAGACTAGCGGGAGGGAACTCCTACGAGCAGTACTTC. The V and J genes are TRBV15 and TRBJ2-7; TRBD2 aligns across 14 bases. V shed 6 bases and J 0 bases; nucleotides not matched to a gene: 7. Germline assignment: CDR1 LNHNV and CDR2 YYDKDF (reference sequence). The CDR3 has 17 residues.